This T cell receptor beta chain stems from a study of blood T cell repertoires in COVID-19. About the research overall: The United States, Italy and Spain provided the acute and convalescent COVID-19 samples.

The CDR3 sequence is 15 residues long. V lost 5 bases and J lost 7, with 17 bases in between. Germline V gene data show CDR1 as SEHNR and CDR2 as FQNEAQ (reference sequence). Generated by immunoSEQ multiplex PCR, the TCRdb table keeps only in-frame clones and is missing some. Of roughly 70,000 clones listed, about 80% are singletons. The clonotype comes from a man between 65 and 85 years old who had recovered from COVID-19. This sequence joins TRBV7-9 and TRBJ2-2; D is perhaps TRBD1 (5 bases). The sequencing input was peripheral blood. CDR3 loop: CASSQAGLLGGELFF. The CDR3 DNA follows: TGTGCCAGCAGCCAAGCAGGGCTCTTGGGCGGGGAGCTGTTTTTT.